This is a list of T cell receptor beta chains from one sample in a study of blood T cell repertoires in COVID-19. Data came from immunoSEQ multiplex PCR; TCRdb stores just in-frame clones and leaves some out. The repertoire holds roughly 100,000 clones, with 75% to 90% as singletons. The sample taken for sequencing was peripheral blood. These receptors were obtained from an elderly woman with active COVID-19. The CDR3 runs from the conserved cysteine through the conserved F or W. Each record gives: D gene, V gene, J gene, CDR3 protein, CDR3 DNA. D genes are given only for firm matches.

d_call: TRBD2
v_call: TRBV4-3
j_call: TRBJ2-2
cdr3_aa: CASSQDGSGRAGELFF
cdr3_nt: TGCGCCAGCAGCCAAGATGGTAGCGGGAGGGCCGGGGAGCTGTTTTTT

d_call: -
v_call: TRBV28
j_call: TRBJ2-1
cdr3_aa: CASSLLAEIRYNEQFF
cdr3_nt: TGTGCCAGCAGCCTATTAGCGGAAATAAGATACAATGAGCAGTTCTTC

d_call: TRBD2
v_call: TRBV7-2
j_call: TRBJ2-1
cdr3_aa: CASSLGGTSVYNEQFF
cdr3_nt: TGTGCCAGCAGCTTAGGGGGGACTAGCGTTTACAATGAGCAGTTCTTC

d_call: -
v_call: TRBV5-1
j_call: TRBJ2-7
cdr3_aa: CASSLRRDAHRRIPGEQYF
cdr3_nt: TGCGCCAGCAGCTTGCGGCGCGACGCTCACCGGAGAATCCCCGGCGAGCAGTACTTC

d_call: TRBD1
v_call: TRBV24-1
j_call: TRBJ1-1
cdr3_aa: CATSDDRGVFF
cdr3_nt: TGTGCCACCAGTGATGACAGGGGGGTTTTCTTT

d_call: TRBD2
v_call: TRBV4-3
j_call: TRBJ2-5
cdr3_aa: CASSPQRTSGHWVYQETQYF
cdr3_nt: TGCGCCAGCAGCCCCCAGAGAACTAGCGGGCACTGGGTGTACCAAGAGACCCAGTACTTC

d_call: -
v_call: TRBV6-1
j_call: TRBJ1-2
cdr3_aa: CASSEGQGWSGYTF
cdr3_nt: TGTGCCAGCAGTGAAGGCCAGGGGTGGAGTGGCTACACCTTC

d_call: TRBD1
v_call: TRBV28
j_call: TRBJ2-7
cdr3_aa: CASSRLGQTLFYEQYF
cdr3_nt: TGTGCCAGCAGTCGACTGGGACAGACCCTTTTTTACGAGCAGTACTTC

d_call: -
v_call: TRBV9
j_call: TRBJ2-5
cdr3_aa: CASSVGQGRLETQYF
cdr3_nt: TGTGCCAGCAGCGTAGGGCAGGGGCGTTTGGAGACCCAGTACTTC

d_call: TRBD2
v_call: TRBV19
j_call: TRBJ2-3
cdr3_aa: CASSIGLAGGQVTDTQYF
cdr3_nt: TGTGCCAGTAGTATCGGACTAGCGGGAGGGCAGGTCACAGATACGCAGTATTTT

d_call: -
v_call: TRBV24-1
j_call: TRBJ2-3
cdr3_aa: CATSTSLTDTQYF
cdr3_nt: TGTGCCACCTCGACTAGTCTTACGGATACGCAGTATTTT

d_call: TRBD2
v_call: TRBV7-9
j_call: TRBJ2-1
cdr3_aa: CASSPRLAGLYNEQFF
cdr3_nt: TGTGCCAGCAGCCCCCGACTAGCGGGCCTATACAATGAGCAGTTCTTC

d_call: -
v_call: TRBV4-2
j_call: TRBJ1-2
cdr3_aa: CASSQDLQAYGYTF
cdr3_nt: TGTGCCAGCAGCCAAGATCTGCAGGCATATGGCTACACCTTC

d_call: TRBD2
v_call: TRBV27
j_call: TRBJ2-4
cdr3_aa: CASSGTIQAKNIQYF
cdr3_nt: TGTGCCAGCAGCGGGACTATTCAAGCCAAAAACATTCAGTACTTC

d_call: TRBD2
v_call: TRBV7-2
j_call: TRBJ2-1
cdr3_aa: CASSPTSGTYNEQFF
cdr3_nt: TGTGCCAGCAGCCCCACTAGCGGGACTTACAATGAGCAGTTCTTC

d_call: TRBD1
v_call: TRBV7-2
j_call: TRBJ1-2
cdr3_aa: CASSSHRATGGGYTF
cdr3_nt: TGTGCCAGCAGCTCCCATCGGGCGACAGGGGGTGGCTACACCTTC

d_call: -
v_call: TRBV18
j_call: TRBJ1-1
cdr3_aa: CASSPAPLRNTEAFF
cdr3_nt: TGTGCCAGCTCCCCTGCTCCGTTGAGGAACACTGAAGCTTTCTTT

d_call: -
v_call: TRBV11-2
j_call: TRBJ2-5
cdr3_aa: CASSLLETQYF
cdr3_nt: TGTGCCAGCAGCTTACTTGAGACCCAGTACTTC

d_call: -
v_call: TRBV11-3
j_call: TRBJ1-1
cdr3_aa: CASSLQSGTEAFF
cdr3_nt: TGTGCCAGCAGCTTACAATCAGGGACTGAAGCTTTCTTT

d_call: TRBD1
v_call: TRBV29-1
j_call: TRBJ1-1
cdr3_aa: CGTGGLLGEAFF
cdr3_nt: TGCGGGACAGGGGGGCTTTTGGGTGAAGCTTTCTTT